This T cell receptor (beta chain) is from a study of blood T cell repertoires in COVID-19. Across the whole study: Acute-phase and convalescent COVID-19 samples originated in the United States, Italy and Spain.

CDR1 and CDR2 (germline): WSHSY, SAAADI. This CDR3 is built from 13 residues. Trimming at V came to 8 bases and at J to 8 bases, leaving 5 bases not matched to a gene. The participants were between about 18 and 90 years old and came from 24 US areas. Participant-given clinical history determined each cohort assignment. Authors' processing steps: Reference gene primer amplification in the assay estimated nucleated cell counts. The repertoire was sequenced with immunoSEQ multiplex PCR; TCRdb's copy has only in-frame clones and lacks some. That table supplies the V and J calls and clone size; D and trimming were determined from the DNA. Counted here are under 200,000 clones, roughly 88% occurring once; the ten biggest clones make up approximately 12%.

This chain uses TRBV10-2 with TRBJ2-1; 11 bases line up with TRBD2. The sample comprised PBMCs or T cells enriched from blood (not recorded which). The source of this sequence is a woman aged 60-70 years who had recovered from COVID-19. The CDR3 DNA follows: TGCGCCAGCGCTAGCGGGGGGCCCTATGAGCAGTTCTTC. Amino acids: CASASGGPYEQFF.